This T cell receptor beta chain was identified in a study of T cells in Graves' hyperthyroidism and ophthalmopathy (dated by TCRdb to between 2018 and 2021). For the wider study: Peripheral blood samples were taken at initial diagnosis, before any treatment was given. The paper reports TCR Vbeta CDR3 sequencing of over 120 peripheral blood samples: 40 to 45 ophthalmopathy, fewer than 80 hyperthyroidism and around 17 progressor patients. After sampling, hyperthyroidism patients received methimazole starting at 30 mg daily, and ophthalmopathy patients received high-dose intravenous methylprednisolone. Prospective prediction of ophthalmopathy was tested in an independent validation cohort of some 20 hyperthyroidism patients and some 17 patients who later progressed to ophthalmopathy. To identify distinguishing TCR V-J signatures, a discovery cohort of about 100 patients was used, comprising 40 to 45 with Graves' ophthalmopathy and some 60 with stable Graves' hyperthyroidism. The study also compared thyroid tissue and blood T-cell repertoires from a handful of Graves' hyperthyroidism patients. For training and testing, the 100 or so patients in the discovery cohort were randomly divided in a 7:3 ratio.

The TCR beta CDR3 regions were amplified from the RNA transcripts. A first-round RT-PCR of the TCR CDR3 used the HTBI primer set with the Qiagen OneStep RT-PCR kit. A second multiplex PCR round built the libraries, followed by size selection and purification. Sequencing of the libraries was done on an Illumina HiSeq2000 using paired-end 100 bp reads. Concerning the study's data processing: SOAPnuke was used to process the raw data, removing reads that contained adapters or uncalled bases, had a mean Phred below 15, or lacked an exact match to the constant primer or identifier. COPE v1.2.5 was used to merge high-quality paired reads, and clonotypes were defined as unique nucleotide sequences. MiTCR v1.1 was used to align the clonotypes against IMGT TRBV, TRBD and TRBJ reference segments. Only V-J combinations with frequency above 0.0001, covering approximately 99% of repertoires, were analysed. A TCS score was defined as the ratio of F50 (clonal expansion) to E x V (chaos), with BLOSUM62-based TCRdist applied between CDR3 peptides within each V-J. Welch's t-statistics and random forest reduced approximately 520 V-J features to 13, which were used in a naive Bayes classifier (R e1071). Starting from the raw public reads, TCRdb applied fastp trimming at Q25, assembled clones with MiXCR and retained in-frame beta chains. Identical CDR3 protein sequences are pooled into one entry, listed with their most common genes and DNA. TCRdb, not the original authors, processed these V and J calls. The sample data list 250,000 to 300,000 distinct CDR3 sequences, and roughly 14% of these were observed just once. 6% to 8% of the sample is taken by the ten largest.

Hyperthyroidism patients were newly diagnosed, had a disease duration of under 2 months, and were aged 18 to 65 years. Any patient with an uncontrolled infection, another autoimmune disease, pregnancy or lactation was excluded. Clinical symptoms, serum thyroxine and TRAb, thyroid ultrasound, and orbital computed tomography formed the basis for the diagnoses. For progressor patients, blood was drawn at the first diagnosis of hyperthyroidism, before any ophthalmopathy symptoms had appeared. PBMCs were isolated from around 10 ml of fresh peripheral blood by Ficoll-Paque density gradient centrifugation. Patients classed as progressors first received a Graves' hyperthyroidism diagnosis and then went on to develop ophthalmopathy during follow-up. Total RNA was extracted using Trizol reagent, and RNA quality was assessed on an Agilent 2100 Bioanalyzer. In regard to this clonotype: This receptor's antigen is unknown. Per-base quality was not reported, and no clone a single base away is much larger than it.

General conclusions and limits of the study: Ophthalmopathy was separated from stable hyperthyroidism by a 13 V-J signature model, with 87.88% sensitivity and about 81% specificity obtained in cross-validation and 80%/75% obtained in testing. Most expanded thyroid clonotypes (frequency above 0.001) were also found in blood, which suggests that blood repertoires may mirror thyroid immune responses. Sample size was not statistically predetermined, and blinding of investigators to group allocation was not performed. In validation, progression to ophthalmopathy was predicted by the model with almost 71% sensitivity and roughly 72% specificity, a median of roughly 6 months before onset.

The CDR3, from cysteine to phenylalanine, totals 15 residues. Solely the CDR3 DNA is kept, with 45 bases framed from the first base. Cut back by 2 bases and 4 bases, the V and J ends lie 15 bases apart. The germline V gene supplies CDR1 MNHNS and CDR2 SASEGT. The V gene is TRBV6-1 and the J gene is TRBJ2-7; the D gene is possibly TRBD2, with 6 bases matching. This TCR came from a woman in her 30s with Graves' hyperthyroidism that later progressed to Graves' ophthalmopathy. The sequencing sample was made of blood. The nucleotide sequence reads TGTGCCAGCAGTGAAATGGGCTCAGGGAGGTACGAGCAGTACTTC. Its translation reads: CASSEMGSGRYEQYF.